This T cell receptor beta chain was profiled in a study of cytomegalovirus exposure and HLA in healthy donors. PCR used 60 Vbeta primers and 13 Jbeta primers. Libraries were prepared by immunoSEQ multiplex PCR; TCRdb keeps only in-frame clonotypes and omits some of them. This sample has about 120,000 clones, with 78% found just once. Study results and caveats: What was likely a sequencing artifact was a cluster of highly shared sequence variants.

V shed 8 bases, J shed 6 bases, and the junction held 9 bases outside the gene matches. There are 14 residues in the CDR3. The germline CDR1 and CDR2 sequences are SNHLY and FYNNEI. On this clone itself: The antigen is not known.

J is TRBJ1-5 and V is TRBV2; 8 bases line up with TRBD1. This TCR came from a woman aged 25-40 years in good health and CMV-seronegative. The sequencing sample was made of PBMCs. CDR3 region: CASRWTGLSQPQHF. CDR3 in DNA: TGTGCCAGCCGCTGGACAGGGCTAAGTCAGCCCCAGCATTTT.